This T cell receptor beta chain was identified in a study of Ad26.COV2.S vaccination and SARS-CoV-2 variants. Study observations and caveats: Vaccinees reportedly had broad spike-specific CD8+ and CD4+ T cell responses.

Documented treatment: over 15 received Ad26.COV2.S at low or high dose, single or two shots; roughly 5 received placebo; per-sample allocation not given. Specimens were obtained on day 63 following the first vaccine or placebo injection. A Boston donor was an adult aged 18-55 years. The vaccine antigen was prefusion-stabilized Wuhan SARS-CoV-2 spike. As to this clone: What it recognizes is unknown.

J lost 0 bases, V lost 6 bases, and 6 bases had no gene match. This CDR3 has 15 amino acids. Data came from immunoSEQ multiplex PCR; TCRdb stores just in-frame clones and leaves some out. The sample shows more than 250,000 clones, 80% to 90% of them seen only once. The sample was peripheral blood, taken in a trial of Ad26.COV2.S vaccine versus placebo. The chain joins TRBV23-1 to TRBJ2-7, with 9 nucleotides matching TRBD2. TRBV23-1 is identified as an open reading frame with a role that is uncertain. The receptor was isolated from a person between 18 and 65 years old who received the Ad26.COV2.S COVID-19 vaccine or a placebo. CDR3 in DNA: TGCGCCAGCAGCTCTAGCGGGATGAGCTCCTACGAGCAGTACTTC. This translates into CASSSSGMSSYEQYF.